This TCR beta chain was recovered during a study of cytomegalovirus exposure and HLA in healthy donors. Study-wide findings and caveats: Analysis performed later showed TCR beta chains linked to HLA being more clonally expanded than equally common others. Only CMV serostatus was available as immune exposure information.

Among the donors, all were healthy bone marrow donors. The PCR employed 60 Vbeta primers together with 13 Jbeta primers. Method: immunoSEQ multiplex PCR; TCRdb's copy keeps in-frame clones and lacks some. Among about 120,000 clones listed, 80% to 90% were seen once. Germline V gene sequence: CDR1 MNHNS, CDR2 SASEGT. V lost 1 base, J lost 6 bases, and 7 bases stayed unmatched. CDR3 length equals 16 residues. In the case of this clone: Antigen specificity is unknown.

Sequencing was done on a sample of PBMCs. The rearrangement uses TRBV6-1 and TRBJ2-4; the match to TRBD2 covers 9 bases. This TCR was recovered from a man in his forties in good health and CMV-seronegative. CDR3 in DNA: TGTGCCAGCAGTGAAGGAGCGGGGGGACCACGAAACATTCAGTACTTC. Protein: CASSEGAGGPRNIQYF.